This T cell receptor (beta chain) was observed in a study of blood T cell repertoires in COVID-19. Assay used: immunoSEQ multiplex PCR; TCRdb lists only in-frame clones, some missing. The data show almost 70,000 clones, with 60% to 85% seen just once and approximately 15% held by the top ten. Per germline, CDR1 SGHRS and CDR2 YFSETQ. With 1 base removed from V and 10 bases from J, the gap between germline ends came to 13 bases. This CDR3 has 13 amino acids. The sequence derives from a man in his 60s with acute or convalescent COVID-19. V gene TRBV5-1 combines with J gene TRBJ2-3; TRBD2 is a possible D gene (5 bases). The sample taken for sequencing was peripheral blood. The CDR3 sequence is CASSLSALEAQYF. CDR3 nucleotides: TGCGCCAGCAGCTTGTCCGCCTTGGAGGCGCAGTATTTT.